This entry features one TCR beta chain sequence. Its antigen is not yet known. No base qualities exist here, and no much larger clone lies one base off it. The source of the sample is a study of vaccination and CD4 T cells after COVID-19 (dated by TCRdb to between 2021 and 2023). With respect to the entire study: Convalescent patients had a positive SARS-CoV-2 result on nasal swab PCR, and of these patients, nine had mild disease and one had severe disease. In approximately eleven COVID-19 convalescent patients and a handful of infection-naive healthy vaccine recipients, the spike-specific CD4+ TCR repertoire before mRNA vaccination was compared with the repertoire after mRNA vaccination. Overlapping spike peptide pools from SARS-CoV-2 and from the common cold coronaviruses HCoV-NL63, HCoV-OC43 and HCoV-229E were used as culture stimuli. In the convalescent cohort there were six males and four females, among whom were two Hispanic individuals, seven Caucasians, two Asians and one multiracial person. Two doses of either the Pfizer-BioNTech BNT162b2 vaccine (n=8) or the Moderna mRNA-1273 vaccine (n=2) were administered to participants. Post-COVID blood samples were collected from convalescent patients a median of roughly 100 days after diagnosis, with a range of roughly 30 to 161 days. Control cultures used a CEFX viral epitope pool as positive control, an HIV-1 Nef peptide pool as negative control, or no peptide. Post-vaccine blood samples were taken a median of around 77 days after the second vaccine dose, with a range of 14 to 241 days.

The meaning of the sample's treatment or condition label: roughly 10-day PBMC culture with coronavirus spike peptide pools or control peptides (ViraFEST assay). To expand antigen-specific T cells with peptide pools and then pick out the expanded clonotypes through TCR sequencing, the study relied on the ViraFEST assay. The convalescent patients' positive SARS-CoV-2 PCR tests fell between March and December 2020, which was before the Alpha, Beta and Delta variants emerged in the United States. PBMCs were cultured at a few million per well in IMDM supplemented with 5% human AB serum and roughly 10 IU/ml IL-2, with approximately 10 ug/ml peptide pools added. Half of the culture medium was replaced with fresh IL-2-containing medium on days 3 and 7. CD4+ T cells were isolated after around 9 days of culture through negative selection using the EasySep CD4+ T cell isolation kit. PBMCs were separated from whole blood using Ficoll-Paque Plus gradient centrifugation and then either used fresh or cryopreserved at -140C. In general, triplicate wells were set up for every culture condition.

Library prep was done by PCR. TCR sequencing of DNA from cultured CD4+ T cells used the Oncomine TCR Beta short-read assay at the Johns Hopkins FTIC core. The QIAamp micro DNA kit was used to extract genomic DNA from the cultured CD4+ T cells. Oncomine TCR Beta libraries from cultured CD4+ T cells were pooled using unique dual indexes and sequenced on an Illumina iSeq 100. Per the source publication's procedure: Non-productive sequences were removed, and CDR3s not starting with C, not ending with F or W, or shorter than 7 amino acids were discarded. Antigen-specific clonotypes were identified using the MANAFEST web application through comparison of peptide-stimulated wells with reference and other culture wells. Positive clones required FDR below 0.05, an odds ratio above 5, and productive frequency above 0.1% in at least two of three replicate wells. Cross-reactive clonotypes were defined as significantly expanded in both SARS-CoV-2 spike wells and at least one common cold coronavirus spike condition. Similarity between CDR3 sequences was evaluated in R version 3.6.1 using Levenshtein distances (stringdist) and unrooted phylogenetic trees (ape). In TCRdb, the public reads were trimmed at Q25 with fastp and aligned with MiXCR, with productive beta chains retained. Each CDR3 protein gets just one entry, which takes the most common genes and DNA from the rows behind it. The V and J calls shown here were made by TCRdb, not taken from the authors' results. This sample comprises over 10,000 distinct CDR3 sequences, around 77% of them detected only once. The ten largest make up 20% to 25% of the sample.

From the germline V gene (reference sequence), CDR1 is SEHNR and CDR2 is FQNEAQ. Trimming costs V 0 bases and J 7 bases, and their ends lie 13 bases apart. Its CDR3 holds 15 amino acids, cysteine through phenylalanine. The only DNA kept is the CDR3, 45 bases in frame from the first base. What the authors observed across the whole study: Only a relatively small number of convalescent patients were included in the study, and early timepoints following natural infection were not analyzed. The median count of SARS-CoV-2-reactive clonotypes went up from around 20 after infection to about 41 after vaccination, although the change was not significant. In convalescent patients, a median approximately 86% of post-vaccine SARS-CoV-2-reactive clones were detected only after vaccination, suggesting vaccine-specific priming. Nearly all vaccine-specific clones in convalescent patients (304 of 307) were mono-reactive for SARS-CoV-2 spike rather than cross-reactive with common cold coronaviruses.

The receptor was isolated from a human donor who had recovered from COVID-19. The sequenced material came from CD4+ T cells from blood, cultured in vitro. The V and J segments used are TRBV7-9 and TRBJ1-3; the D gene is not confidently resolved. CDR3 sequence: CASSLADSPSNTIYF. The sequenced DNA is TGTGCCAGCAGCTTAGCGGACTCTCCTAGCAACACCATATATTTT.